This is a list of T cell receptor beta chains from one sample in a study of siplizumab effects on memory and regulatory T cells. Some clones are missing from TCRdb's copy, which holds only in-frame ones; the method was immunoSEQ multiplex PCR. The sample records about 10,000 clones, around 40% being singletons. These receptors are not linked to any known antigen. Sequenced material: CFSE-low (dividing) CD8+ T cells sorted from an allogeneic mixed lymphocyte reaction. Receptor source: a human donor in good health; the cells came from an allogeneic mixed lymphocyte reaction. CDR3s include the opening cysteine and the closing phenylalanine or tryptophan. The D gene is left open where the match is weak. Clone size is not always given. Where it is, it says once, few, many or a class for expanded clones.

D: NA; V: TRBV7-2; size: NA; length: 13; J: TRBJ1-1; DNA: TGTGCCAGCAGCTTAGTGCGGAACACTGAAGCTTTCTTT; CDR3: CASSLVRNTEAFF
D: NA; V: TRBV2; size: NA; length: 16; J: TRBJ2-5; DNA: TGTGCCAGCAGCGGACCTCGACGGAGGCTGGAAGAGACCCAGTACTTC; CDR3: CASSGPRRRLEETQYF
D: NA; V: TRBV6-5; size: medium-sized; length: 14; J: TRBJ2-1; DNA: TGTGCCAGCAGTTACACACTCCCAAGCAATGAGCAGTTCTTC; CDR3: CASSYTLPSNEQFF
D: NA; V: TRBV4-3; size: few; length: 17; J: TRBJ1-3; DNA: TGCGCCAGCAGCCAAGATCCCCAAACAGGAGCTGGAAACACCATATATTTT; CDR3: CASSQDPQTGAGNTIYF
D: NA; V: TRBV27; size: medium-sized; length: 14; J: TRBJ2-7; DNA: TGTGCCAGCAGTTCCCCCTCACAGGGAAACGAGCAGTACTTC; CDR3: CASSSPSQGNEQYF
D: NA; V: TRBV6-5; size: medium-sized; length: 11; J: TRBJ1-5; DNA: TGTGCCAGCAAAACCCATCAGCCCCAGCATTTT; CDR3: CASKTHQPQHF
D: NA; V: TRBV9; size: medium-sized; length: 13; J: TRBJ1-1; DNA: TGTGCCAGCGGCTTAGGGAGTAACACTGAAGCTTTCTTT; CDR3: CASGLGSNTEAFF
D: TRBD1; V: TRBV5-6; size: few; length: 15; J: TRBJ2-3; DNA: TGTGCCAGCAGGAGACAGGGATATCTCACAGATACGCAGTATTTT; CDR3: CASRRQGYLTDTQYF
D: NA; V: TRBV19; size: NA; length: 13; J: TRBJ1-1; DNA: TGTGCCAGTAGTCTAGGGGTGAACACTGAAGCTTTCTTT; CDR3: CASSLGVNTEAFF
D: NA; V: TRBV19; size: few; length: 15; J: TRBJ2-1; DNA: TGTGCCAGTAGTATAGGCGCCCTTGGTAGCAATGAGCAGTTCTTC; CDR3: CASSIGALGSNEQFF
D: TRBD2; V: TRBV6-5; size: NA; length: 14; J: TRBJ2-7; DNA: TGTGCCAGTAGGAAACTAGCGGGGAACTACGAGCAGTACTTC; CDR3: CASRKLAGNYEQYF
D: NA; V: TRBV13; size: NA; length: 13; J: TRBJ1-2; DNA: TGTGCCAGCAGTGCGACAGGAAACTATGGCTACACCTTC; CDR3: CASSATGNYGYTF
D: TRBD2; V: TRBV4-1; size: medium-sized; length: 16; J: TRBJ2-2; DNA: TGCGCCAGCAGTCAGGGTCGGCGGGGGGTCGGCGGGGAGCTGTTTTTT; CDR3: CASSQGRRGVGGELFF
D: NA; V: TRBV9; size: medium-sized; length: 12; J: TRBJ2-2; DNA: TGTGCCAGCAGGAAGGGCACCGGGGAGCTGTTTTTT; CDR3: CASRKGTGELFF
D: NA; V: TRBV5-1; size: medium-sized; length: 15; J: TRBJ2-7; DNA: TGCGCCAGCAGCTTGACGGCGGACTTTTCCTACGAGCAGTACTTC; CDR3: CASSLTADFSYEQYF
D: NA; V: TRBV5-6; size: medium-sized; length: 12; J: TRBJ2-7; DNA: TGTGCCAGCAGCTTGGGGGGGATCGAGCAGTACTTC; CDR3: CASSLGGIEQYF
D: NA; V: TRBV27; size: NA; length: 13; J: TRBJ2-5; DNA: TGTGCCAGCAGTTTATCGGGCCAAGAGACCCAGTACTTC; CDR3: CASSLSGQETQYF
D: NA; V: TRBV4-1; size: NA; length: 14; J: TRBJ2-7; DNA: TGCGCCAGCAGCCAAGGGTCGGGTTCCTACGAGCAGTACTTC; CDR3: CASSQGSGSYEQYF
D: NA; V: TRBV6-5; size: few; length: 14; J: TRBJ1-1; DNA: TGTGCCAGCAGTTACTCGTTATTCGGCACTGAAGCTTTCTTT; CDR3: CASSYSLFGTEAFF
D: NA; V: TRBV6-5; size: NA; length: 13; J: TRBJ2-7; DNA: TGTGCCAGCAGTACGTTCGGATCCTACGAGCAGTACTTC; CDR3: CASSTFGSYEQYF
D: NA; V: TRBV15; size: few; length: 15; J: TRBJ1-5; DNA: TGTGCCACCAGCAGAGGACGCAGCCCCTATCAGCCCCAGCATTTT; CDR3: CATSRGRSPYQPQHF
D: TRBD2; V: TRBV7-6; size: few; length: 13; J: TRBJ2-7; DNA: TGTGCCAGCAGCTGGGCGGGGGCCTACGAGCAGTACTTC; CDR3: CASSWAGAYEQYF
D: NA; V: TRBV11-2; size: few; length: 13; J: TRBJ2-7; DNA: TGTGCCAGCAGCGCCCCGCTCTCCTACGAGCAGTACTTC; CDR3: CASSAPLSYEQYF
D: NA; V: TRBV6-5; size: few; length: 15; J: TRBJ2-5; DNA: TGTGCCAGCAGGCCGAGCGTGGAGCCGGAAGAGACCCAGTACTTC; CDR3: CASRPSVEPEETQYF
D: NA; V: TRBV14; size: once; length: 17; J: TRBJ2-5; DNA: TGTGCCAGCAGCCAAGAGTGGGGAAGGCGGTCCAAAGAGACCCAGTACTTC; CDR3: CASSQEWGRRSKETQYF
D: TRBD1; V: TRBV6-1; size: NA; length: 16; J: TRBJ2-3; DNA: TGTGCCAGCAGTGATGAGGGACAGGGGTTGACAGATACGCAGTATTTT; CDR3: CASSDEGQGLTDTQYF
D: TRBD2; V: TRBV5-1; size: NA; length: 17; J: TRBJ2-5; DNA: TGCGCCAGCAGCATCTCCGGGACTAGTGGGATGGGCAAGACCCAGTACTTC; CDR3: CASSISGTSGMGKTQYF
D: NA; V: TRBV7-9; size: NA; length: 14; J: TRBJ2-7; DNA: TGTGCCAGCAGCTTGGCCCTAAGCCCCTACGAGCAGTACTTC; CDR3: CASSLALSPYEQYF
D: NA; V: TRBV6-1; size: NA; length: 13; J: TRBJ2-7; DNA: TGTGCCAGCAGTGAAGTAGTTCCCTACGAGCAGTACTTC; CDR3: CASSEVVPYEQYF
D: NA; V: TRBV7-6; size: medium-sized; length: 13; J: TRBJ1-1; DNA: TGTGCCAGCAGCTTAGCGTTTATGGAAGAAGCTTTCTTT; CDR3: CASSLAFMEEAFF
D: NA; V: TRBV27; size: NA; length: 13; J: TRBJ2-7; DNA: TGTGCCAGCAGTCTCAGGACCTCCTACGAGCAGTACTTC; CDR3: CASSLRTSYEQYF
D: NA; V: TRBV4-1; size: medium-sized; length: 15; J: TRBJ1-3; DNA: TGCGCCAGCAGCCAAGTCTGGGGAGCTGGAAACACCATATATTTT; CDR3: CASSQVWGAGNTIYF
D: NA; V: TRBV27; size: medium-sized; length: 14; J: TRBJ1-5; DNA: TGTGCCAGCACTTTTATAGGGGGTGGTCAGCCCCAGCATTTT; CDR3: CASTFIGGGQPQHF
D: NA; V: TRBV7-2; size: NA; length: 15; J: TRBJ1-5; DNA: TGTGCCAGCAGCCTGACCGGGGGCAGAGATCAGCCCCAGCATTTT; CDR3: CASSLTGGRDQPQHF
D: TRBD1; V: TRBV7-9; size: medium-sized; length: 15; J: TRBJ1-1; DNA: TGTGCCAGCAGCCCACGAGGGACAGGGTTCACTGAAGCTTTCTTT; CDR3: CASSPRGTGFTEAFF
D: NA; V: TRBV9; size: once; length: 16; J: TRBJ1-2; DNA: TGTGCCAGCAGCGTAGAAGGGGGGAGGCCGAACTATGGCTACACCTTC; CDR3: CASSVEGGRPNYGYTF
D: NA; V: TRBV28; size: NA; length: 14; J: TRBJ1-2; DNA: TGTGCCAGCAGTTTATCGAGGGGCGTCTATGGCTACACCTTC; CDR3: CASSLSRGVYGYTF
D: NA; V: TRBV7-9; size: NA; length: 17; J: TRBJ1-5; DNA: TGTGCCAGCAGCTTATGGCGCCCAGGGTGGGGTAATCAGCCCCAGCATTTT; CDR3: CASSLWRPGWGNQPQHF
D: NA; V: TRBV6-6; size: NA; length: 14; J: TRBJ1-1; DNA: TGTGCCAGCAGTGCAATGATGGGGAACACTGAAGCTTTCTTT; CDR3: CASSAMMGNTEAFF
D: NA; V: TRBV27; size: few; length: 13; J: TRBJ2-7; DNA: TGTGCCAGCAGTTTAGCTTATAGGGCCGAGCAGTACTTC; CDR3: CASSLAYRAEQYF
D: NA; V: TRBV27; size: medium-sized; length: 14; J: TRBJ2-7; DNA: TGTGCCAGCAGTCCACCTCCCGGGACGGTCGAGCAGTACTTC; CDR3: CASSPPPGTVEQYF
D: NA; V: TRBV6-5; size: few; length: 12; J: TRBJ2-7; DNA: TGTGCCAGCAGCCTAGGAGACGGCGAGCAGTACTTC; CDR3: CASSLGDGEQYF
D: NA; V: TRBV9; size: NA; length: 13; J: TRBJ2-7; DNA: TGTGCCAGCAGCCCCGGTAGTCGGTACGAGCAGTACTTC; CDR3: CASSPGSRYEQYF
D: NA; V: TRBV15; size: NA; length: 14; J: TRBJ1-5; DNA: TGTGCCACCAGCATCAAGTTAGGGAATCAGCCCCAGCATTTT; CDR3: CATSIKLGNQPQHF
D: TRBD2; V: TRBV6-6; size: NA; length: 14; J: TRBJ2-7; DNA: TGTGCCAGCAGTTACTCTGCGGGGGCCTACGAGCAGTACTTC; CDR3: CASSYSAGAYEQYF
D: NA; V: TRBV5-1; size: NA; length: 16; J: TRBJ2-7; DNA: TGCGCCAGCAGCTGGGCGGGTTTTATCGACTCCTACGAGCAGTACTTC; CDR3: CASSWAGFIDSYEQYF
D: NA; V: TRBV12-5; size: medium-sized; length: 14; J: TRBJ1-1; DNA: TGTGCTAGTGGTTTGCCCCGATTGAACACTGAAGCTTTCTTT; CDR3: CASGLPRLNTEAFF
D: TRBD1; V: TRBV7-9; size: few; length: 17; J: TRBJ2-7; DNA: TGTGCCAGCAGCCCCCAAATGACGGGACAGGGGGAAGGCGAGCAGTACTTC; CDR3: CASSPQMTGQGEGEQYF
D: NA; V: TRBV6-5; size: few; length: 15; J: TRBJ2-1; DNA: TGTGCCAGCAGTTACGGCAGCCCCCCTGGAAATGAGCAGTTCTTC; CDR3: CASSYGSPPGNEQFF
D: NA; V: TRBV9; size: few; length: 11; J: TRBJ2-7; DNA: TGTGCCAGCAGCTCGGCATACGAGCAGTACTTC; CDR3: CASSSAYEQYF
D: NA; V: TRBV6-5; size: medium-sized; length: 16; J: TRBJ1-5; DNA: TGTGCCAGCAGTTATGGGACACCTTATAGCAATCAGCCCCAGCATTTT; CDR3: CASSYGTPYSNQPQHF
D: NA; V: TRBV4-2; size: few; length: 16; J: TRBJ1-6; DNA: TGTGCCAGCAGCCAAGAACGGGGGGATTATAATTCACCCCTCCACTTT; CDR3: CASSQERGDYNSPLHF
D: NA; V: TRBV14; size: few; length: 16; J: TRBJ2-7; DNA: TGTGCCAGCAGCCAAGATATAGGGGCCTTCTCCTACGAGCAGTACTTC; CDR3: CASSQDIGAFSYEQYF
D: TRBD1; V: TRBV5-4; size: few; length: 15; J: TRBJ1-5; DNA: TGTGCCAGCAGCTTAGGGACAGGCTTCAATCAGCCCCAGCATTTT; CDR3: CASSLGTGFNQPQHF
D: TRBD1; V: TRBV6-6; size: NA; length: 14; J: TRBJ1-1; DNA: TGTGCCAGCAGTTACACAGGGGTGAACACTGAAGCTTTCTTT; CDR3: CASSYTGVNTEAFF